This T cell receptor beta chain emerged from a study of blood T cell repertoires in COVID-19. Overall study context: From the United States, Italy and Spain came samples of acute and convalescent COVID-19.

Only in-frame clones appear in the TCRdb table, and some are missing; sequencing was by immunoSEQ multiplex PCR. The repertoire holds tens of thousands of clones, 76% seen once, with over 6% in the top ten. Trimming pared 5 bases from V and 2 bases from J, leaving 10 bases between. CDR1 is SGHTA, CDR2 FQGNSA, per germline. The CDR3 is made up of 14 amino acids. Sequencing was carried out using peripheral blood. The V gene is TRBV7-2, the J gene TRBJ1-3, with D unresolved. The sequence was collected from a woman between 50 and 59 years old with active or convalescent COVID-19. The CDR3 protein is CASSPYSPGNTIYF. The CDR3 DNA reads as TGTGCCAGCAGCCCCTACAGCCCTGGAAACACCATATATTTT.